These 4 T cell receptor beta chains share one sample of origin, sequenced in a study of spatial heterogeneity in lung cancer. TCRdb independently ran MiXCR on the 5' RACE reads; one entry per CDR3 protein. The sample has about 7,500 distinct CDR3 sequences; roughly 4.3% are singletons. Time point: sample taken at primary tumor resection. Whole RNA came from tumor, nontumor lung or frozen PBMC and was sequenced without being sorted. This specimen was normal lung tissue next to the tumor, taken at surgery. These receptors all stem from a female donor with early-stage non-small cell lung cancer.

This clonotype was seen at least ten times. A library prepared for alpha chains yielded this beta chain as an off-target read; its size is of little meaning. V gene TRBV5-6 combines with J gene TRBJ1-4; 9 bases line up with TRBD1. The CDR3 contains 14 residues. CDR1 and CDR2 (germline): SGHDT, YYEEEE. V lost 5 bases and J lost 8; bases outside the gene matches: 7. CDR3 in amino acids: CASRITGGAEKLFF. Here the CDR3 DNA reads TGTGCCAGCAGGATTACAGGGGGCGCCGAAAAACTGTTTTTT.

Points on this clonotype: The library was designed around alpha chains, so this beta chain is a stray read whose abundance carries little weight. The chain has TRBV6-5 and TRBJ2-7; 8 nucleotides align to TRBD2. V shed 0 bases and J 9 bases; nucleotides not matched to a gene: 7. Germline CDR1 MNHEY, CDR2 SVGAGI. The CDR3 consists of 14 residues. CDR3 nucleotides: TGTGCCAGCAGTTACTCGAGAGGGACTAGGGTGCAGTACTTC. It yields the protein CASSYSRGTRVQYF.

This clonotype was counted at least ten times. This beta chain turned up in a library designed for alpha chains; as an off-target read, its abundance says little. The rearrangement uses TRBV7-9 and TRBJ2-1; tentative D call: TRBD1 (6 bases). Trimming left V 1 base short and J 8 bases short, with 15 bases between. CDR1 SEHNR and CDR2 FQNEAQ come from the germline V gene (reference sequence). CDR3 length equals 15 residues. The CDR3 sequence: CASSLGWTVGDEQFF. The CDR3 bases are TGTGCCAGCAGCTTAGGGTGGACAGTTGGTGATGAGCAGTTCTTC.

Ten or more counts support this clonotype. Being off target in a library aimed at alpha chains, this beta chain has a size of little meaning. J is TRBJ2-1 and V is TRBV20-1; the match to TRBD2 covers 9 bases. J lost 4 bases, V lost 3 bases, and 10 bases had no gene match. The CDR3 loop spans 16 amino acids. Germline V gene sequence: CDR1 DFQATT, CDR2 SNEGSKA (reference sequence). The DNA for the CDR3 is TGCAGTGCTAGTTCTAGCGGGGACCCAACTTACAATGAGCAGTTCTTC. Residues: CSASSSGDPTYNEQFF.